These T cell receptor beta chains were read from a single sample in a study of cytomegalovirus exposure and HLA in healthy donors. The table came from immunoSEQ multiplex PCR; TCRdb's copy has only in-frame clones and leaves some out. The sample holds 150,000 to 200,000 clones, roughly 80% seen once. The specimen sequenced was PBMCs. The receptors come from a man in his fifties or sixties in good health and CMV-seropositive. CDR3s leave out the opening cysteine and the closing phenylalanine or tryptophan. D genes are given only for firm matches.

v_call	j_call	cdr3_length	d_call	cdr3_aa
TRBV5-6	TRBJ2-7	14	TRBD1	ASSAPGQANIYEQY
TRBV18	TRBJ2-3	10	NA	ASSHRDGTQY
TRBV13	TRBJ2-7	12	TRBD2	ASSGPSGAYEQY
TRBV27	TRBJ2-7	11	NA	ASSYGKSYEQY
TRBV4-2	TRBJ2-3	14	TRBD2	ASSQLGGGGADTQY
TRBV2	TRBJ1-3	9	NA	ASSSVNTIY
TRBV6-6	TRBJ2-5	13	NA	ASSLEGFIGETQY
TRBV7-9	TRBJ1-1	9	NA	SSSLESEAF
TRBV29-1	TRBJ2-7	11	TRBD2	SVGVAGWNEQY
TRBV19	TRBJ2-6	14	NA	ASSIVRSSGANVLT
TRBV28	TRBJ2-3	13	TRBD1	ASSLWTGGTDTQY
TRBV9	TRBJ2-5	12	NA	ASSVGPERETQY
TRBV9	TRBJ1-4	14	NA	ASSAYEGGTNEKLF
TRBV5-1	TRBJ1-1	13	TRBD1	ASSQGDRRNTEAF
TRBV4-1	TRBJ2-7	14	TRBD2	ASSQATSGRVHEQY
TRBV5-4	TRBJ2-7	12	NA	ASRQDVRDYEQY
TRBV19	TRBJ1-1	11	NA	ASSPQSNTEAF
TRBV7-3	TRBJ2-3	11	NA	ASSPGHADTQY
TRBV6-6	TRBJ1-5	14	TRBD1	ASSYSNRGRDQPQH
TRBV9	TRBJ2-3	15	TRBD2	ASSASVGRGGTDTQY
TRBV11-3	TRBJ2-7	13	NA	ASSQGGGATYEQY
TRBV15	TRBJ2-5	12	TRBD2	ATSSGLAEETQY
TRBV28	TRBJ2-7	15	TRBD2	ASSLASGRAKSYEQY
TRBV21-1	TRBJ1-6	15	NA	ASSKDSRDGLNSPLH
TRBV5-3	TRBJ2-5	12	TRBD1	ARSLGDREETQY
TRBV15	TRBJ1-2	14	TRBD1	ATSRTGQGDSYGYT
TRBV6-1	TRBJ1-2	13	NA	ASRDGAQGTDGYT
TRBV28	TRBJ2-7	10	NA	ASSSTENEQY
TRBV2	TRBJ2-7	10	NA	ASTLLTYEQY
TRBV19	TRBJ1-4	13	TRBD1	ASSTAGTGSEKLF
TRBV6-5	TRBJ1-5	12	NA	ASSYKGGNQPQH
TRBV13	TRBJ2-5	15	TRBD2	ASSLGLAGGPLETQY
TRBV7-6	TRBJ2-7	13	TRBD2	ASSIEPGLAYEQY
TRBV29-1	TRBJ1-1	11	NA	SDGWGVNTEAF
TRBV9	TRBJ2-7	12	TRBD1	ASSVGDSAYEQY
TRBV7-3	TRBJ1-1	16	NA	ASSLTLVRRSENTEAF
TRBV5-1	TRBJ2-2	11	NA	ASSPSYTGELF
TRBV5-1	TRBJ1-3	14	NA	ASSLALASSGNTIY
TRBV4-3	TRBJ2-2	13	NA	ASSQGAGNTGELF
TRBV7-2	TRBJ2-3	14	TRBD1	ASSSLGTGPTDTQY